The rows below give T cell receptor beta chains drawn from one sample of a study of blood T cell repertoires in COVID-19. The protocol was immunoSEQ multiplex PCR, while the TCRdb copy is restricted to in-frame clones and leaves out a portion. The sample has over 150,000 clones, about 86% seen once. The sequencing sample was made of peripheral blood. Source of these receptors: a man in his 70s with active or convalescent COVID-19. The CDR3 runs from the conserved cysteine through the conserved F or W. Size values are once, few and many counts, or a class for expanded clones, and some rows have none.

V: TRBV6-2/TRBV6-3; J: TRBJ1-2; length: 15; size: .; CDR3: CASSRSGLGGYGYTF
V: TRBV5-4; J: TRBJ1-6; length: 14; size: .; CDR3: CASKPRTGTSPLHF
V: TRBV27; J: TRBJ2-1; length: 13; size: .; CDR3: CASSFYSNNEQFF
V: TRBV3-1/TRBV3-2; J: TRBJ1-3; length: 13; size: .; CDR3: CASRTASGNTIYF
V: TRBV11-1; J: TRBJ1-6; length: 13; size: .; CDR3: CASSFRTYSPLHF
V: TRBV5-1; J: TRBJ1-1; length: 12; size: .; CDR3: CASSWGGTEAFF
V: TRBV6-5; J: TRBJ1-2; length: 13; size: .; CDR3: CASSYPTGRGYTF
V: TRBV6-6; J: TRBJ2-3; length: 15; size: .; CDR3: CASTQGLRNTDTQYF
V: TRBV19; J: TRBJ1-4; length: 15; size: .; CDR3: CASSRGQGTNEKLFF
V: TRBV11-2; J: TRBJ2-7; length: 14; size: .; CDR3: CASSKIRGGDEQYF
V: TRBV9; J: TRBJ1-2; length: 15; size: .; CDR3: CASSVTAVSDDGYTF
V: TRBV5-1; J: TRBJ1-4; length: 16; size: once; CDR3: CASSLGPGGENEKLFF
V: TRBV27; J: TRBJ2-7; length: 18; size: once; CDR3: CASSLSLAGGPLYYEQYF
V: TRBV5-1; J: TRBJ2-5; length: 16; size: .; CDR3: CASSLGTGSRQETQYF
V: TRBV2; J: TRBJ2-7; length: 16; size: .; CDR3: CASSHTTGKITTGQYF
V: TRBV7-9; J: TRBJ2-1; length: 15; size: few; CDR3: CASTRSLAEDNEQFF
V: TRBV14; J: TRBJ2-7; length: 14; size: .; CDR3: CASSQNLQGVEQYF
V: TRBV27; J: TRBJ1-5; length: 16; size: .; CDR3: CASSLYGREKNQPQHF
V: TRBV18; J: TRBJ1-5; length: 15; size: .; CDR3: CASSLTLQTDQPQHF
V: TRBV19; J: TRBJ2-1; length: 14; size: .; CDR3: CASSIGLAGGGKFF
V: TRBV28; J: TRBJ1-2; length: 12; size: .; CDR3: CASSGGVRGYTF
V: TRBV28; J: TRBJ1-1; length: 14; size: .; CDR3: CASSLPPMNTEAFF
V: TRBV18; J: TRBJ2-7; length: 17; size: .; CDR3: CASSPFNNRGGRSEQYF
V: TRBV28; J: TRBJ1-2; length: 19; size: .; CDR3: CASSTWSLVGTDREDGYTF
V: TRBV3-1/TRBV3-2; J: TRBJ2-1; length: 12; size: .; CDR3: CASSQAGGEQFF
V: TRBV21-1; J: TRBJ2-2; length: 16; size: .; CDR3: CASSTGRTPGTGELFF
V: TRBV11-2; J: TRBJ2-7; length: 12; size: .; CDR3: CASSRQGTVQYF
V: TRBV7-8; J: TRBJ1-2; length: 15; size: .; CDR3: CASSPHRTGDYGYTF
V: TRBV28; J: TRBJ2-1; length: 14; size: .; CDR3: CASLTGMAYNEQFF
V: TRBV14; J: TRBJ2-4; length: 18; size: .; CDR3: CASSPMRASGDPKNIQYF
V: TRBV30; J: TRBJ1-4; length: 13; size: .; CDR3: CAWHGGPGQRLFF
V: TRBV30; J: TRBJ1-1; length: 15; size: .; CDR3: CASGLTAGWNTEAFF
V: TRBV5-1; J: TRBJ2-7; length: 15; size: .; CDR3: CASSPGGSRVYEQYF
V: TRBV27; J: TRBJ2-7; length: 13; size: .; CDR3: CASSGLAHDEQYF
V: TRBV2; J: TRBJ1-1; length: 14; size: once; CDR3: CASTLQGARTEAFF
V: TRBV7-8; J: TRBJ2-5; length: 15; size: .; CDR3: CASSLPRSRQETQYF
V: TRBV18; J: TRBJ2-7; length: 14; size: .; CDR3: CASSLGLLSYEQYF
V: TRBV6-5; J: TRBJ1-5; length: 15; size: .; CDR3: CASSYAWEGNQPQHF
V: TRBV24-1; J: TRBJ2-2; length: 16; size: .; CDR3: CATSDAGLAGGLELFF
V: TRBV7-2; J: TRBJ2-1; length: 17; size: .; CDR3: CASSRDRGQQIYNEQFF
V: TRBV5-4; J: TRBJ2-1; length: 14; size: .; CDR3: CASSMDGAYNEQFF
V: TRBV6-2/TRBV6-3; J: TRBJ2-1; length: 17; size: .; CDR3: CASSPGGAQSPYNEQFF
V: TRBV7-2; J: TRBJ1-4; length: 13; size: few; CDR3: CASSWTKNEKLFF
V: TRBV2; J: TRBJ2-7; length: 14; size: .; CDR3: CASSKLTRDAEQYF
V: TRBV7-8; J: TRBJ1-2; length: 15; size: few; CDR3: CASSLGTASGYGYTF
V: TRBV29-1; J: TRBJ1-2; length: 14; size: .; CDR3: CSALRDSPNYGYTF
V: TRBV7-9; J: TRBJ2-5; length: 15; size: few; CDR3: CASSSVGVEVETQYF
V: TRBV7-2; J: TRBJ2-7; length: 14; size: .; CDR3: CASSSGQGGYEQYF
V: TRBV29-1; J: TRBJ2-5; length: 12; size: .; CDR3: CSVEGGGETQYF
V: TRBV7-6; J: TRBJ2-1; length: 16; size: .; CDR3: CASSPRGTSGRYEQFF
V: TRBV19; J: TRBJ2-7; length: 14; size: few; CDR3: CASSVQGAYYEQYF
V: TRBV7-2; J: TRBJ1-2; length: 17; size: .; CDR3: CASSLKRYRAAADGYTF
V: TRBV2; J: TRBJ1-2; length: 14; size: .; CDR3: CASSEHGDRYGYTF
V: TRBV7-9; J: TRBJ1-2; length: 12; size: .; CDR3: CASSRARDGYTF
V: TRBV18; J: TRBJ2-4; length: 16; size: .; CDR3: CASSEYQGRGENIQYF